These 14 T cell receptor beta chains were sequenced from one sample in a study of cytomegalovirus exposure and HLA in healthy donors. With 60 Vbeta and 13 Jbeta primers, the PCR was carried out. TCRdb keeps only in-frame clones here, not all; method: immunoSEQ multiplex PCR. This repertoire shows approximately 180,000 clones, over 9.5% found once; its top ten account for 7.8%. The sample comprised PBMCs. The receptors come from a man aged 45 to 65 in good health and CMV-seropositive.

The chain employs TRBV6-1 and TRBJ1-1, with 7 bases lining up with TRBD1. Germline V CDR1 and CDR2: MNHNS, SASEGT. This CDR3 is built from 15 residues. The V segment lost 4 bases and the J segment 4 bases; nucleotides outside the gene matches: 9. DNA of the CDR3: TGTGCCAGCAGTGGCCAAGGGGGCCCCGTCACTGAAGCTTTCTTT. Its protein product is CASSGQGGPVTEAFF.

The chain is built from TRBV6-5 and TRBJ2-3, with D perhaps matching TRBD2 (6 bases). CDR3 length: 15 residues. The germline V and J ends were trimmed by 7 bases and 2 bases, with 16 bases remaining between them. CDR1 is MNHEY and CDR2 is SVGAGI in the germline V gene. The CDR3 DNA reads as TGTGCCAGCACTCTCGGCGGGGCACCCACAGATACGCAGTATTTT. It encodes CASTLGGAPTDTQYF.

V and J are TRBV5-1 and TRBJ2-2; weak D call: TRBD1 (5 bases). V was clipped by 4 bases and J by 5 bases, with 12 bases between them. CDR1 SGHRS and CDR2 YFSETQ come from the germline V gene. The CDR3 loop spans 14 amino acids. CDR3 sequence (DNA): TGCGCCAGCAGCCCGTGGGGCGGTACCGGGGAGCTGTTTTTT. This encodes CASSPWGGTGELFF.

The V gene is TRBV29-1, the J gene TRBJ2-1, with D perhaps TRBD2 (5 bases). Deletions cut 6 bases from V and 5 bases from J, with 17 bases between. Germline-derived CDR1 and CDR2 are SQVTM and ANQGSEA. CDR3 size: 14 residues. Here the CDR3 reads CSVPIVGDHNEQFF. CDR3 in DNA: TGCAGCGTCCCCATCGTGGGAGACCACAATGAGCAGTTCTTC.

As DNA, the CDR3 is TGTGCCAGCAGCCGGGAGGATACGCAGTATTTT. It specifies CASSREDTQYF. The V call is TRBV7-9, the J call TRBJ2-3; possibly TRBD2 for D (6 bases). Germline assignment: CDR1 SEHNR and CDR2 FQNEAQ (reference sequence). The CDR3 totals 11 residues. Trimming removed 5 bases at V and 6 bases at J, with 6 bases between.

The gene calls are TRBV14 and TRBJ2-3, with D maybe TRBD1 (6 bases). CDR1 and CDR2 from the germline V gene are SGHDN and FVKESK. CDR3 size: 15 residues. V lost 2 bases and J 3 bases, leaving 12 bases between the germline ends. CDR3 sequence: CASSQPRGQTDTQYF. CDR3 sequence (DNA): TGTGCCAGCAGCCAACCCAGGGGTCAAACAGATACGCAGTATTTT.

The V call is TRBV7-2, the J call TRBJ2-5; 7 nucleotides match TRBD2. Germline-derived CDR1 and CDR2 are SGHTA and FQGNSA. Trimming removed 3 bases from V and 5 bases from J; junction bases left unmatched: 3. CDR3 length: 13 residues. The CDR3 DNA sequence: TGTGCCAGCAGCTTCCTGGGAGGGGAGACCCAGTACTTC. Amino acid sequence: CASSFLGGETQYF.

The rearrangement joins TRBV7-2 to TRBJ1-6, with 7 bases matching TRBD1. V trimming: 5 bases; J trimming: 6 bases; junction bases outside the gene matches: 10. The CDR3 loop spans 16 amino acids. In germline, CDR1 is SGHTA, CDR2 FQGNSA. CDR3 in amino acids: CASSPLTGMVNSPLHF. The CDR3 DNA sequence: TGTGCCAGCAGCCCCCTGACAGGGATGGTTAATTCACCCCTCCACTTT.

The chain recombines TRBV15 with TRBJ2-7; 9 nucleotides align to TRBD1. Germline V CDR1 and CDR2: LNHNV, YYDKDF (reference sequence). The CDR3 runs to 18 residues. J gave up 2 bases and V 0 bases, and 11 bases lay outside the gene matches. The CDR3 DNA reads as TGTGCCACCAGCAGAGATTCAACCCGGGACAGGGAAACCTACGAGCAGTACGTC. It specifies CATSRDSTRDRETYEQYV.

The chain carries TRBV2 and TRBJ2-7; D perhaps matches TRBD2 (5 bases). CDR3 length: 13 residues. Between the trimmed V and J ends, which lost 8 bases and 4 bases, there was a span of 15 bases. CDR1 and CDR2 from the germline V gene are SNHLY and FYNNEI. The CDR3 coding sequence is TGTGCCAGCTCCCCAAGTCGCGGGTACGAGCAGTACGTC. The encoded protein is CASSPSRGYEQYV.

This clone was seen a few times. In DNA, the CDR3 is TGTGCCTGGACCTGGGGGACTAGCGACAATGAGCAGTTCTTC. Amino acid sequence: CAWTWGTSDNEQFF. The chain combines TRBV30 with TRBJ2-1; TRBD2 aligns across 10 bases. Germline-derived CDR1 and CDR2 are GTSNPN and SVGIG (reference sequence). V gave up 4 bases and J gave up 5 bases; unmatched junction bases: 5. The CDR3 covers 14 residues. Together with reference TRBV30 and TRBJ2-1, the CDR3 gives the full variable domain: SQTIHQWPATLVQPVGSPLSLECTVEGTSNPNLYWYRQAAGRGLQLLFYSVGIGQISSEVPQNLSASRPQDRQFILSSKKLLLSDSGFYLCAWTWGTSDNEQFFGPGTRLTVL.

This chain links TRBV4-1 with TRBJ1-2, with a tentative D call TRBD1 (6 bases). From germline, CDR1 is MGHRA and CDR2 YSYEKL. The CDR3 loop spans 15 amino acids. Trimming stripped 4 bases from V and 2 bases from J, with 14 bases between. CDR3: CASSLSDRTNYGYTF. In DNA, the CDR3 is TGCGCCAGCAGCCTAAGTGACAGGACCAACTATGGCTACACCTTC.

CDR3 residues: CASMAGAYSYEQYV. Here the CDR3 DNA reads TGTGCCAGCATGGCGGGGGCGTACTCCTACGAGCAGTACGTC. The rearrangement uses TRBV6-6 and TRBJ2-7, with D maybe TRBD2 (7 bases). Germline CDR1 MNHNY, CDR2 SVGAGI (reference sequence). CDR3 length: 14 amino acids. With 7 bases removed from V and 0 bases from J, the gap between germline ends came to 13 bases.

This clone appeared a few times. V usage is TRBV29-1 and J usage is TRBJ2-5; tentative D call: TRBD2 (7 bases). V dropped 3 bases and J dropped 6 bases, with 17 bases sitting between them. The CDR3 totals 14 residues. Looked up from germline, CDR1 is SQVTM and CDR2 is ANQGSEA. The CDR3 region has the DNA TGCAGCGTTGAGAAGGGGGGGGCCTGGAAGACCCAGTACTTC. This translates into CSVEKGGAWKTQYF.